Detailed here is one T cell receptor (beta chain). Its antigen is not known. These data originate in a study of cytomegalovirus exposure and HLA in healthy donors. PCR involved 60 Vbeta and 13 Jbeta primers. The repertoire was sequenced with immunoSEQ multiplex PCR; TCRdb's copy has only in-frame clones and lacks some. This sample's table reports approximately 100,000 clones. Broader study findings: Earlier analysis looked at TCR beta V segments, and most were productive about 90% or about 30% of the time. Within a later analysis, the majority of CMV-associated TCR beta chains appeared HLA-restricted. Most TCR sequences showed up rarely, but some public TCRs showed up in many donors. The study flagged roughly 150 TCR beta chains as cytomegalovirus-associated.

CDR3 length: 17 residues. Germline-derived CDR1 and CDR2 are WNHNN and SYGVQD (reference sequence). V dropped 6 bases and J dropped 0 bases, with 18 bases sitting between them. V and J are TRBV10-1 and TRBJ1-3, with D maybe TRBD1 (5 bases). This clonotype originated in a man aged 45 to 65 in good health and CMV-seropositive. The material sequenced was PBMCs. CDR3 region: CASRGRGGIISGNTIYF. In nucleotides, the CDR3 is TGCGCCAGCAGGGGTCGTGGGGGGATAATCTCTGGAAACACCATATATTTT.